This entry describes one T cell receptor beta chain. Libraries were prepared by immunoSEQ multiplex PCR; TCRdb keeps only in-frame clonotypes and omits some of them. This table holds around 97,000 clones, roughly nine tenths found once. Germline CDR1 is MDHEN and CDR2 is SYDVKM. V dropped 5 bases and J dropped 5; count of bases not matched to a gene: 12. The CDR3 is made up of 15 amino acids. This sample was included in a study of T cell changes during pregnancy in multiple sclerosis. The receptor was derived from a female donor with multiple sclerosis, enrolled in a pregnancy study. The sequenced sample was peripheral blood, obtained after pregnancy. The gene calls are TRBV28 and TRBJ2-7; 7 bases line up with TRBD1. The CDR3 DNA follows: TGTGCCAGCAGTGTGCCAGGGACAGCTAACAACGAGCAGTACTTC. As protein: CASSVPGTANNEQYF.